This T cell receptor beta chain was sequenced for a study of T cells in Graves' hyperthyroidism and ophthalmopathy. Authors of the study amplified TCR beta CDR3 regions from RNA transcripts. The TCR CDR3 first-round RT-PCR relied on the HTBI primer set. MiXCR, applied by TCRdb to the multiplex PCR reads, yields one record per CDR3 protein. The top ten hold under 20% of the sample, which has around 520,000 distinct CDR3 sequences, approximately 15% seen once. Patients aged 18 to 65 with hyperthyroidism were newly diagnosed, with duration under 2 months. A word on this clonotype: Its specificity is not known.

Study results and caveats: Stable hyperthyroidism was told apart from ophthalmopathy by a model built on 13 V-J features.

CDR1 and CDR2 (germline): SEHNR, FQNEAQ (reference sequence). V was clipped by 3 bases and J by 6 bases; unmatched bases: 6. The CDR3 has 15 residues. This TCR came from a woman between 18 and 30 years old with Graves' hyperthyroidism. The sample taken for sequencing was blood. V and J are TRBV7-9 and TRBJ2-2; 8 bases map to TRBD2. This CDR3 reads CASSFLLAGSGELFF. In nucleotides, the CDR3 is TGTGCCAGCAGCTTTCTATTAGCGGGGTCCGGGGAGCTGTTTTTT.